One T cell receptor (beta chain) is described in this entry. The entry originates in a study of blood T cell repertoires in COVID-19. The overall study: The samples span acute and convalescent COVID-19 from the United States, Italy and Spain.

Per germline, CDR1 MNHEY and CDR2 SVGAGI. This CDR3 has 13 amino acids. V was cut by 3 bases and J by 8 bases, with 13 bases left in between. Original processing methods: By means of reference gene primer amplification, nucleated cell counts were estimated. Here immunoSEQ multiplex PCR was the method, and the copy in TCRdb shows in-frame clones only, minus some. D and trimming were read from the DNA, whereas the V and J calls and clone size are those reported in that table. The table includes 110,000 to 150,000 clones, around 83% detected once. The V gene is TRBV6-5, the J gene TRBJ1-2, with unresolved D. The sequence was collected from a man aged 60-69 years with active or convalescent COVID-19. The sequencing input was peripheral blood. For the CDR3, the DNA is TGTGCCAGCAGTTATGAGGGAGTTTGGGGCTACACCTTC. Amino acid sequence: CASSYEGVWGYTF.